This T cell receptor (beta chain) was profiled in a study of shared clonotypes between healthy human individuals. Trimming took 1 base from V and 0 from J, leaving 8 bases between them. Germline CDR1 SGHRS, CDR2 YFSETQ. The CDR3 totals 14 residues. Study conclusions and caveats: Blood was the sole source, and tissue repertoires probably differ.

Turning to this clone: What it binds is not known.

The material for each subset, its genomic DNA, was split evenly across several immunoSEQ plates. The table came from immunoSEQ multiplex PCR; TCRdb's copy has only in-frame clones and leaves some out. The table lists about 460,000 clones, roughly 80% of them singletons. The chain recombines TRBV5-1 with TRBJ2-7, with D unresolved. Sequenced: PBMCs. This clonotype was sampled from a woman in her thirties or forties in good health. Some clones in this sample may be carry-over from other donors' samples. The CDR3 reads CASSLQVASYEQYF. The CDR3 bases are TGCGCCAGCAGCTTGCAGGTGGCCTCCTACGAGCAGTACTTC.